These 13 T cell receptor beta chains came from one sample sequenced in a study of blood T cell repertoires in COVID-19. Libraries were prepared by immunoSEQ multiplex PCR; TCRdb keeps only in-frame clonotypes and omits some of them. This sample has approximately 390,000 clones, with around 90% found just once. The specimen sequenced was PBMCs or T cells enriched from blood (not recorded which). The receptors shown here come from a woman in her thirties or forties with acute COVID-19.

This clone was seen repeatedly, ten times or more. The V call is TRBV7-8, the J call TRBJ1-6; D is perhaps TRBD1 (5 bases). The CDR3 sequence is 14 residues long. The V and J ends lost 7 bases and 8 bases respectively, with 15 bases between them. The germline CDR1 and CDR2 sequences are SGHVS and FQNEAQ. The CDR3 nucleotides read TGTGCCAGCACCCTCGGGGGTTGGGATTCACCCCTCCACTTT. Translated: CASTLGGWDSPLHF.

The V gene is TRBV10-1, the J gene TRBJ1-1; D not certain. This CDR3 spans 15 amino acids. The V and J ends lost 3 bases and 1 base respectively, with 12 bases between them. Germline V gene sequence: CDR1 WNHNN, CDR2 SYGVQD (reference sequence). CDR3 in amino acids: CASSDLGLRNTEAFF. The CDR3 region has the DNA TGCGCCAGCAGTGATCTTGGACTTAGGAACACTGAAGCTTTCTTT.

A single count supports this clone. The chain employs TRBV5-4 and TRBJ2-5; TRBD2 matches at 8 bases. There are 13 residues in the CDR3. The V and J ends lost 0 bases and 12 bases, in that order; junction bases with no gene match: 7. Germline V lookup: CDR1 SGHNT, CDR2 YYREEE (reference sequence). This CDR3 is CASSLDPSGLKYF. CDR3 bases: TGTGCCAGCAGCTTGGACCCTAGCGGGTTGAAGTACTTC.

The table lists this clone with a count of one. This chain's CDR3 is CASSPLPDRVSTDTQYF. The DNA for the CDR3 is TGCGCCAGCAGCCCATTACCGGACAGGGTTAGCACAGATACGCAGTATTTT. The genes are TRBV4-1 and TRBJ2-3; the match to TRBD1 covers 8 bases. J lost 0 bases, V lost 4 bases, and 9 bases had no gene match. CDR1 is MGHRA and CDR2 is YSYEKL in the germline V gene. This CDR3 spans 17 amino acids.

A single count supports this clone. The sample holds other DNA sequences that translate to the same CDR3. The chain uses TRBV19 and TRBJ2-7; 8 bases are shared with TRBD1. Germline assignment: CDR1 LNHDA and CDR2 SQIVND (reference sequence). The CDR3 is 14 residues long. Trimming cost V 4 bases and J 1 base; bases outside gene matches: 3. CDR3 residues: CASSTGTGSYEQYF. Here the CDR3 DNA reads TGTGCCAGTAGTACTGGGACAGGATCCTACGAGCAGTACTTC.

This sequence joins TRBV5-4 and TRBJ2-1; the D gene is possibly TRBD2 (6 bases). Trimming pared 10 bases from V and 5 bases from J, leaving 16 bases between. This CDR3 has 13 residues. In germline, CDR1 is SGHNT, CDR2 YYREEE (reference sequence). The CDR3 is CAGHGTGNNEQFF. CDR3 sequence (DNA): TGTGCCGGCCACGGGACTGGAAACAATGAGCAGTTCTTC.

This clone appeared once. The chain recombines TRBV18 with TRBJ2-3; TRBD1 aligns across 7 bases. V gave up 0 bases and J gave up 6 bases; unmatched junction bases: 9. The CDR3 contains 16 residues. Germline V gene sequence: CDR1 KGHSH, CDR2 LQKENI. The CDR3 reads CASSPPRRQGRDTQYF. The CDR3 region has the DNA TGTGCCAGCTCACCACCAAGGCGACAGGGCCGCGATACGCAGTATTTT. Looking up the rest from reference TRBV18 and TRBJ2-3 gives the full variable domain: NAGVMQNPRHLVRRRGQEARLRCSPMKGHSHVYWYRQLPEEGLKFMVYLQKENIIDESGMPKERFSAEFPKEGPSILRIQQVVRGDSAAYFCASSPPRRQGRDTQYFGPGTRLTVL.

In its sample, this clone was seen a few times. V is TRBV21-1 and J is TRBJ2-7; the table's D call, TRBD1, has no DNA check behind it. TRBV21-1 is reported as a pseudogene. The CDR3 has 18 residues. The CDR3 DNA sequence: TGTGCCAGCAGCAAATTAGACTCCGGGACAGGGGGATTCTACGAGCAGTACTTC. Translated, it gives CASSKLDSGTGGFYEQYF.

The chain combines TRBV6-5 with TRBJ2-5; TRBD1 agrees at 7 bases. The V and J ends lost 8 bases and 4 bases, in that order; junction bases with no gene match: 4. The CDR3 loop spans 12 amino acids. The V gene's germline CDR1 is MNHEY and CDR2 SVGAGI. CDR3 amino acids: CASHRGSETQYF. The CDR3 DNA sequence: TGTGCCAGCCACAGGGGATCAGAGACCCAGTACTTC.

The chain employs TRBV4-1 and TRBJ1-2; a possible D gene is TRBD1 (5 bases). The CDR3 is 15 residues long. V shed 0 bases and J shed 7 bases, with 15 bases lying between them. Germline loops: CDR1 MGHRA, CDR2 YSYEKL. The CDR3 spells CASSQDRGAGGGYTF. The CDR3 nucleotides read TGCGCCAGCAGCCAAGACCGAGGGGCGGGGGGTGGCTACACCTTC.

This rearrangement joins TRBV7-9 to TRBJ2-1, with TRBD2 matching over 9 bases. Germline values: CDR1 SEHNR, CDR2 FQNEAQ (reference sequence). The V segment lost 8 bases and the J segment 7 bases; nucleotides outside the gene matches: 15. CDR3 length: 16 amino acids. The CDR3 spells CASGTRAAGGHNEQFF. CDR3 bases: TGTGCCAGCGGGACCCGGGCGGCGGGGGGGCATAATGAGCAGTTCTTC.

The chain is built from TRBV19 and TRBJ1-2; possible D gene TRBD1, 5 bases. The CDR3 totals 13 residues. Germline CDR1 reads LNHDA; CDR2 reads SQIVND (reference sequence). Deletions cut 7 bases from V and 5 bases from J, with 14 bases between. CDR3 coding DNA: TGTGCCAGTACTAGACAGAATCCGTATGGCTACACCTTC. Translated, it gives CASTRQNPYGYTF.

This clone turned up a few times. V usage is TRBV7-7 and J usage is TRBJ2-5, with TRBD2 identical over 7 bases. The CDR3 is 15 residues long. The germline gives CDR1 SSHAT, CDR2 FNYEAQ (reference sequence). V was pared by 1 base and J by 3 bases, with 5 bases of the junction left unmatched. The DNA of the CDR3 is TGTGCCAGCAGCTTAGGGACTAGTAGGGAAGAGACCCAGTACTTC. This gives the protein CASSLGTSREETQYF.